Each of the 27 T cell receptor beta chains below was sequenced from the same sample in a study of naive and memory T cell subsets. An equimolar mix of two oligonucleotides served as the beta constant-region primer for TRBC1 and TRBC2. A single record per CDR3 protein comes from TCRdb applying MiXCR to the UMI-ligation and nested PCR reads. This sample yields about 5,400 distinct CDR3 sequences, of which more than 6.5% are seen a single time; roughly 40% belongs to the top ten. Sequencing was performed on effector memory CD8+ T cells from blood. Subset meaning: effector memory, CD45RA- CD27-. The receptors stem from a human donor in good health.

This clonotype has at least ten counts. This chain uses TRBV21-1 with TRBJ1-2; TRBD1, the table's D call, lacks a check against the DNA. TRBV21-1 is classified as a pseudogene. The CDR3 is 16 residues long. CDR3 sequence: CASSAVPGQGNYGYTF. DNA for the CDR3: TGTGCCAGCAGCGCCGTCCCGGGACAGGGGAACTATGGCTACACCTTC.

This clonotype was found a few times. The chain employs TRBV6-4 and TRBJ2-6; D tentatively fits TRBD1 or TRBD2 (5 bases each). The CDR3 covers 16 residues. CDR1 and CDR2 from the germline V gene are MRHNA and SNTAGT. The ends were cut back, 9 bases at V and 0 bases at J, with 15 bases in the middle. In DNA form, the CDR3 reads TGTGCCAGTGGAAGGGACGGCTGCTCTGGGGCCAACGTCCTGACTTTC. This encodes CASGRDGCSGANVLTF.

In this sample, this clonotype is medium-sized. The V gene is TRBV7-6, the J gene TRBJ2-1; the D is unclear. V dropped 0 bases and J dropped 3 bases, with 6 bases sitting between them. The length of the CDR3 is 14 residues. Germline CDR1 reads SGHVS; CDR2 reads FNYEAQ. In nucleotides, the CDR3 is TGTGCCAGCAGCTTAGCCATGGGCTACAATGAGCAGTTCTTC. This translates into CASSLAMGYNEQFF.

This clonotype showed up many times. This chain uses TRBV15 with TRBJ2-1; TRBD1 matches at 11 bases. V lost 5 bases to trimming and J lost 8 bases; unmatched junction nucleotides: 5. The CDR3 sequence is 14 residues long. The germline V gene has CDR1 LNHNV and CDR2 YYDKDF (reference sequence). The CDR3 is CATSGTGGSDEQFF. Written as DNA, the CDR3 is TGTGCCACCAGCGGGACAGGGGGAAGCGATGAGCAGTTCTTC.

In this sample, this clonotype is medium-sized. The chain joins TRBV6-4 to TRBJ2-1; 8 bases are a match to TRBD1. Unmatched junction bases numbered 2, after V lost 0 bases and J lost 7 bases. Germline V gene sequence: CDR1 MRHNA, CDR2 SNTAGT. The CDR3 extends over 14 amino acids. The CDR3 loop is CASSDSTGGNEQFF. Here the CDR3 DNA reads TGTGCCAGCAGTGACTCAACAGGGGGAAATGAGCAGTTCTTC.

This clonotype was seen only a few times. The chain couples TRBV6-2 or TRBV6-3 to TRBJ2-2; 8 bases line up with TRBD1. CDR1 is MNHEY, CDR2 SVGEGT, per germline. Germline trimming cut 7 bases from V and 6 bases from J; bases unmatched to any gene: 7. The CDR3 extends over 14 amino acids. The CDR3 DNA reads TGTGCCAGCAATCTACAGGGGGAAGCCGGGGAGCTGTTTTTT. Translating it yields CASNLQGEAGELFF.

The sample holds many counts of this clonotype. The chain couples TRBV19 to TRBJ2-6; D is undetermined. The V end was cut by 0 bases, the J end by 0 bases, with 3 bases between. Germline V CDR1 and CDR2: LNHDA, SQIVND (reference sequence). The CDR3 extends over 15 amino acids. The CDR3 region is CASSIELSGANVLTF. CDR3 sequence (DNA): TGTGCCAGTAGTATAGAACTCTCTGGGGCCAACGTCCTGACTTTC.

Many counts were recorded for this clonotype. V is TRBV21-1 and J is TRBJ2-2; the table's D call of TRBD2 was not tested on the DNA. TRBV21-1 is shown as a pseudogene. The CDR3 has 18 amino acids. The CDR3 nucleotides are TGTGCCAGCAGCAGAAGGTGGCTAGCGGGAGGAGGGACCGGGGAGCTGTTTTTT. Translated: CASSRRWLAGGGTGELFF.

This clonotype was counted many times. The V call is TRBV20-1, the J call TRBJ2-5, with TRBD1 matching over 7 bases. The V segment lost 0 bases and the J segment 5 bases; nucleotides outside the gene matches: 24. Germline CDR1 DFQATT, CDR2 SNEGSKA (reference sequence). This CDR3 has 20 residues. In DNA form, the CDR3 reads TGCAGTGCTAGAGATCATGAGGGGACAGAGGATCTCGGGGTCGGGGAGACCCAGTACTTC. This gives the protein CSARDHEGTEDLGVGETQYF.

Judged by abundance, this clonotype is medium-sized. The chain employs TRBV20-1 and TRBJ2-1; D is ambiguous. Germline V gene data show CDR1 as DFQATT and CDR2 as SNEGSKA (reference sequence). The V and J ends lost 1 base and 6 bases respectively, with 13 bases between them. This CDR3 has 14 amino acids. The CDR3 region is CSARAHSETNEQFF. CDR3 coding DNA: TGCAGTGCTAGAGCCCACTCCGAAACCAATGAGCAGTTCTTC.

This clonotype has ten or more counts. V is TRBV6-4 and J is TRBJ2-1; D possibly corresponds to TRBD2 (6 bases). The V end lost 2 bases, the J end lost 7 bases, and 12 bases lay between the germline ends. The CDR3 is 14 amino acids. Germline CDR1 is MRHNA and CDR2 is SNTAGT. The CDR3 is CASSDGGGGNEQFF. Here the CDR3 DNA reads TGTGCCAGCAGTGACGGGGGAGGAGGAAATGAGCAGTTCTTC.

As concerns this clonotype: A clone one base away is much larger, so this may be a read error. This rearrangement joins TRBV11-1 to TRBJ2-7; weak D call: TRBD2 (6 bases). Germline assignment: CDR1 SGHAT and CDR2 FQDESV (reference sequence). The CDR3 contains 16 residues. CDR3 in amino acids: CAGSLALAELSYEQYF. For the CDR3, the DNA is TGTGCCGGCAGCTTAGCGTTAGCGGAACTCTCCTACGAGCAGTACTTC.

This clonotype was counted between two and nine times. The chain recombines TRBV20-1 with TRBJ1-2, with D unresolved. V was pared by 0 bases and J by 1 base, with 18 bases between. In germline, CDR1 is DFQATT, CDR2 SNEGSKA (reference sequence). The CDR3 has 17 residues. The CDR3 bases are TGCAGTGCTAGAGATGGGCAGGATACCCGAATTAACTATGGCTACACCTTC. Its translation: CSARDGQDTRINYGYTF.

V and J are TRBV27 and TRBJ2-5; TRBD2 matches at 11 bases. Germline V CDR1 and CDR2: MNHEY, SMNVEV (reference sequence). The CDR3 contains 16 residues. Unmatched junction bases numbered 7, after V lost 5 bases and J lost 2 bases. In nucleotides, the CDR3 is TGTGCCAGCAGTAGAATAGCGGGAGGGAAGCAAGAGACCCAGTACTTC. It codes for CASSRIAGGKQETQYF.

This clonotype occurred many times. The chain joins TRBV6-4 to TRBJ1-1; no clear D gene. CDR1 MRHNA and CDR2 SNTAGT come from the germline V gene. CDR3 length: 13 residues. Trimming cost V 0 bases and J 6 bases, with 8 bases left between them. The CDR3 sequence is CASSDSGTSEAFF. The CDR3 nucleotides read TGTGCCAGCAGTGACTCGGGCACTTCTGAAGCTTTCTTT.

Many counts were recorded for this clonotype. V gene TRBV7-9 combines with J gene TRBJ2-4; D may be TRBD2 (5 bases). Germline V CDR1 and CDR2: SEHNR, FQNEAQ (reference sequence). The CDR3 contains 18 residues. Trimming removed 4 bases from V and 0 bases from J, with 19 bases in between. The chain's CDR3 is CASSSKVEFAGAKNIQYF. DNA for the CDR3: TGTGCCAGCAGCTCGAAGGTTGAATTTGCGGGAGCCAAAAACATTCAGTACTTC.

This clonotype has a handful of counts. This CDR3 reads CASGQDRDETQYF. The CDR3 DNA sequence: TGTGCCAGCGGACAAGACAGGGATGAGACCCAGTACTTC. The rearrangement joins TRBV2 to TRBJ2-5; 7 bases align to TRBD1. Germline CDR1 reads SNHLY; CDR2 reads FYNNEI. V gave up 8 bases and J gave up 5 bases; unmatched junction bases: 8. The CDR3 spans 13 residues.

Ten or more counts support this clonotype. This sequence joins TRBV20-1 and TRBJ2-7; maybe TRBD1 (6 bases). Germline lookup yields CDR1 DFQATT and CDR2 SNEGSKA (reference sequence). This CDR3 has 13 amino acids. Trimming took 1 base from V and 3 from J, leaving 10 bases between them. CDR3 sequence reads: CSARGDIDYEQYF. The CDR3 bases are TGCAGTGCTAGAGGGGACATAGACTACGAGCAGTACTTC.

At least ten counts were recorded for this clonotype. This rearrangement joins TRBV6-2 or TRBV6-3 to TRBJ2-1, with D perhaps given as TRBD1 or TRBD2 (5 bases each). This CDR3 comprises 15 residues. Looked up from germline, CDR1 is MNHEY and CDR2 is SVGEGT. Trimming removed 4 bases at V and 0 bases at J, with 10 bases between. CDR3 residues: CASSSVGTSYNEQFF. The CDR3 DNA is TGTGCCAGCAGTTCTGTGGGGACCTCCTACAATGAGCAGTTCTTC.

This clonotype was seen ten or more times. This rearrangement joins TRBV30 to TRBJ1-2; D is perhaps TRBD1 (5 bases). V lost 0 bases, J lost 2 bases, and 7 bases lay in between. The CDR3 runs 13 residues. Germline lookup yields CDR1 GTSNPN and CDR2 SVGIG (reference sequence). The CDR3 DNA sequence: TGTGCCTGGAGTGTATGGGGGAACTATGGCTACACCTTC. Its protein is CAWSVWGNYGYTF. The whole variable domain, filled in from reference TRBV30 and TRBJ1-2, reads SQTIHQWPATLVQPVGSPLSLECTVEGTSNPNLYWYRQAAGRGLQLLFYSVGIGQISSEVPQNLSASRPQDRQFILSSKKLLLSDSGFYLCAWSVWGNYGYTFGSGTRLTVV.

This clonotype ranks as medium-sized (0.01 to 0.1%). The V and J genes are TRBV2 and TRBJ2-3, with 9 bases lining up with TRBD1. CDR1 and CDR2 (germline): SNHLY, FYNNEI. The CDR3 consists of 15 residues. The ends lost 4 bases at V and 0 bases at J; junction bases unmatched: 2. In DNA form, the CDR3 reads TGTGCCAGCAGTGCCGGGACAGGGAGCACAGATACGCAGTATTTT. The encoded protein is CASSAGTGSTDTQYF.

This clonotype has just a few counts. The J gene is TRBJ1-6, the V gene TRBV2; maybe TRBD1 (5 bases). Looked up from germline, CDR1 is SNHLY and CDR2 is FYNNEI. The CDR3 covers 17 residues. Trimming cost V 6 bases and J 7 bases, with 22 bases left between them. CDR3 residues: CASSPITGGGFNSPLHF. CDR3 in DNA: TGTGCCAGCAGCCCTATTACAGGAGGAGGCTTCAATTCACCCCTCCACTTT.

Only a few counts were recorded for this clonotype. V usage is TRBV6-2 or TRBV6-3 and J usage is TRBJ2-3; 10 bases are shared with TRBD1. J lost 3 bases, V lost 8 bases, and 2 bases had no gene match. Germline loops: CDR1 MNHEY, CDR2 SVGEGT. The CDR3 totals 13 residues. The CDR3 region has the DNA TGTGCCAGCGGACAGGGGGAGACAGATACGCAGTATTTT. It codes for CASGQGETDTQYF.

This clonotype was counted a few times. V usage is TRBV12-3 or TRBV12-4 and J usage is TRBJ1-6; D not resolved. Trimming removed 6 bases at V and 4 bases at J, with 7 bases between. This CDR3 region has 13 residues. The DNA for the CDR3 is TGTGCCAGCAGCGGGAGATATAATTCACCCCTCCACTTT. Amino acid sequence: CASSGRYNSPLHF.

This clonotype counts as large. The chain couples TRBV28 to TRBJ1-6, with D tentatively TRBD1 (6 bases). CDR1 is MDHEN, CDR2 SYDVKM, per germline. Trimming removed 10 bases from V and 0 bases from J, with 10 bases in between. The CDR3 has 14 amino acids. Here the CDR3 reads CATGESSYNSPLHF. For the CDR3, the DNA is TGTGCCACAGGGGAGAGCTCCTATAATTCACCCCTCCACTTT.

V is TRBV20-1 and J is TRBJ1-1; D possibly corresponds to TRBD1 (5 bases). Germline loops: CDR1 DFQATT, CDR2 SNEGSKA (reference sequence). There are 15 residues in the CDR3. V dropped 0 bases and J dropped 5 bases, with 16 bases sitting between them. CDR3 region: CSARDVAGRETEAFF. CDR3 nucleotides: TGCAGTGCTAGAGATGTGGCAGGGAGGGAAACTGAAGCTTTCTTT.

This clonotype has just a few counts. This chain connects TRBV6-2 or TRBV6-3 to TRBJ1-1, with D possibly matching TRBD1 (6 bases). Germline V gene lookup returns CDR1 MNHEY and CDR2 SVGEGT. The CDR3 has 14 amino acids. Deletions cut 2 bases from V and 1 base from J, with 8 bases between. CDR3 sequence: CASSYRGENTEAFF. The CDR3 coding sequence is TGTGCCAGCAGTTACAGGGGGGAGAACACTGAAGCTTTCTTT.